These T cell receptor beta chains were read from a single sample in a study of radiation and T cells in renal cell carcinoma. This table comes from immunoSEQ multiplex PCR, and its TCRdb copy is limited to in-frame clones, with some not included. Altogether about 120,000 clones are present, about four fifths being singletons, with the ten largest covering approximately 6.3%. Specimen: blood, collected from a patient whose treatment included radiotherapy and nephrectomy. These receptors were obtained from a man aged 50 to 59 with renal cell carcinoma. Each CDR3 is given with its conserved first and last residue. D genes are given only for firm matches. Size tells how often a clone was seen (once, few, many) or the class of an expanded clone, and some rows leave it out.

D	size	V	J	DNA	CDR3
-	-	TRBV2	TRBJ2-2	TGTGCCAGCAGTGATCTGGGTATAGCCGGGGAGCTGTTTTTT	CASSDLGIAGELFF
TRBD1	-	TRBV5-8	TRBJ1-2	TGTGCCAGCAGCCGCAGGGGGGGCTCCTATGGCTACACCTTC	CASSRRGGSYGYTF
-	-	TRBV10-2	TRBJ1-1	TGCGCCAGCAGTGAGTGGGACCTCATAGCTTTCTTT	CASSEWDLIAFF
-	-	TRBV2	TRBJ2-5	TGTGCCAGCATGGGGTACGAGACCCAGTACTTC	CASMGYETQYF
-	few	TRBV20-1	TRBJ1-2	TGCAGTGCCCGCAACTATGGCTACACCTTC	CSARNYGYTF
-	-	TRBV19	TRBJ1-2	TGTGCCAGTGCTGAGGGGCTTCTCGGCTATGGCTACACCTTC	CASAEGLLGYGYTF
TRBD2	-	TRBV4-3	TRBJ2-7	TGCGCCAGCAGCCAAGGGCGGGGACTAGCGGGGACTGAGGAGCAGTACTTC	CASSQGRGLAGTEEQYF
-	-	TRBV6-1	TRBJ1-2	TGTGCCAGCAGCTTCGATGGGGGAGGGGGCTATGGCTACACCTTC	CASSFDGGGGYGYTF
TRBD1	-	TRBV9	TRBJ1-3	TGTGCCAGCAGCTTTCAGGGGGCGGTTTCGTCACCTGGAAACACCATATATTTT	CASSFQGAVSSPGNTIYF
-	-	TRBV27	TRBJ2-7	TGTGCCAGCAGTCCTACCCTGGGGCCCTACGAGCAGTACTTC	CASSPTLGPYEQYF
-	-	TRBV10-3	TRBJ2-2	TGTGCCATCAGTAAATGGGACGGGGACGACACCGGGGAGCTGTTTTTT	CAISKWDGDDTGELFF
-	-	TRBV29-1	TRBJ2-5	TGCAGCGTTGAGGGTTACGACAGCCGGGAGACCCAGTACTTC	CSVEGYDSRETQYF
-	-	TRBV30	TRBJ1-3	TGTGCCTGGAGTGTAGGCAGTCCTGGAAACACCATATATTTT	CAWSVGSPGNTIYF
-	-	TRBV10-3	TRBJ1-6	TGTGCCATCAGTGAGACTCCGGGGTTCCGGGGCAATTCACCCCTCCACTTT	CAISETPGFRGNSPLHF
TRBD1	-	TRBV10-1	TRBJ1-4	TGCGCCAGCAGTGCAGGACAGGGCACAAATGAAAAACTGTTTTTT	CASSAGQGTNEKLFF
TRBD1	-	TRBV7-9	TRBJ1-2	TGTGCCAGCAGCTTAGAAGGGGGCGAGGGCTACACCTTC	CASSLEGGEGYTF
-	-	TRBV6-5	TRBJ2-3	TGTGCCAGCAGTGACCTCTGGGATACGCAGTATTTT	CASSDLWDTQYF
TRBD2	-	TRBV9	TRBJ2-7	TGTGCCAGCAGCGTACACCATACTAGCGGCTACGAGCAGTACTTC	CASSVHHTSGYEQYF
-	-	TRBV29-1	TRBJ2-5	TGCAGCGTTGCCGGGACCGACCCCCGAGAGACCCAGTACTTC	CSVAGTDPRETQYF
-	-	TRBV6-1	TRBJ2-3	TGTGCCAGCAGTGCTGGGACAGATACGCAGTATTTT	CASSAGTDTQYF
TRBD2	few	TRBV13	TRBJ2-7	TGTGCCAGCAGCTCTTTGGGACTAGCGGCATCCTACGAGCAGTACTTC	CASSSLGLAASYEQYF
TRBD1	once	TRBV5-1	TRBJ2-7	TGCGCCAGCAGCTCAGATAACAGGGGCCACGAGCAGTACTTC	CASSSDNRGHEQYF
TRBD1	-	TRBV27	TRBJ2-5	TGTGCCAGCAGTTTATTGGGGACAGGGTCGGTCGGTGGAGAGACCCAGTACTTC	CASSLLGTGSVGGETQYF
-	-	TRBV5-5	TRBJ1-1	TGTGCCAGCAGCTTGGCAGGGTGGACTGAAGCTTTCTTT	CASSLAGWTEAFF
TRBD2	-	TRBV5-1	TRBJ2-3	TGCGCCAGCAGCTTAGGACTAGCGGGGGCAGATACGCAGTATTTT	CASSLGLAGADTQYF
-	once	TRBV27	TRBJ2-1	TGTGCCAGCAGTTTAAAATGGCAAGCCCACAATGAGCAGTTCTTC	CASSLKWQAHNEQFF
-	once	TRBV18	TRBJ2-5	TGTGCCAGCTCACCGGGGGGCAGGGACGGAGAGACCCAGTACTTC	CASSPGGRDGETQYF
-	-	TRBV19	TRBJ2-1	TGTGCCAGTAGTATAGGGGGGATTCAGGATGAGCAGTTCTTC	CASSIGGIQDEQFF
-	many	TRBV5-1	TRBJ1-1	TGCGCCAGCTCCAACGGGCAGGGGAGGACTGAAGCTTTCTTT	CASSNGQGRTEAFF
-	-	TRBV14	TRBJ1-1	TGTGCCAGCAGCCCCCTCGGCGTGGCTGAAGCTTTCTTT	CASSPLGVAEAFF
-	few	TRBV11-2	TRBJ2-5	TGTGCCAGCAGCTGGGACCGAAGTGCAGAGACCCAGTACTTC	CASSWDRSAETQYF
-	few	TRBV23-1	TRBJ1-4	TGCGCCAGCAGTCACAATGAAAAACTGTTTTTT	CASSHNEKLFF
-	-	TRBV4-2	TRBJ2-7	TGTGCCAGCAGCCAAACGATCACAGGTCTCTACGAGCAGTACTTC	CASSQTITGLYEQYF
-	-	TRBV5-1	TRBJ1-1	TGCGCCAGCAGGTTCCGACAGGCTGGGAACACTGAAGCTTTCTTT	CASRFRQAGNTEAFF
TRBD1	-	TRBV6-6	TRBJ1-1	TGTGCCAGCAGATTAACAGGGGATGGTAGCACTGAAGCTTTCTTT	CASRLTGDGSTEAFF
-	-	TRBV30	TRBJ2-7	TGTGCCTGGAGTGTATTAGGGACGGTCTACGAGCAGTACTTC	CAWSVLGTVYEQYF
-	-	TRBV9	TRBJ1-2	TGTGCCAGCAGCGTAGGAAGTATGTATGGCTACACCTTC	CASSVGSMYGYTF